This T cell receptor (beta chain) was profiled in a study of T cells expressing NK-cell markers. A 5'RACE template switching approach incorporating UMIs was used to make TCR beta cDNA. Using the 5' RACE reads, TCRdb records one entry per CDR3 protein without DNA. The sample table includes about 370,000 distinct CDR3 sequences. The germline V gene encodes CDR1 SGHNT and CDR2 YENEEA. The CDR3 spans 15 residues. The sequenced sample consisted of blood T cells: a sorted CD56 or NKG2C T cell subset, CD4+ or CD8+ T cells, or bulk PBMC T cells (not recorded which). The gene calls are TRBV11-3 and TRBJ1-1; TCRdb outputs TRBD1, but without DNA this stays unchecked. The TCR sequence derives from a woman aged 50 to 60 in good health. The CDR3 is CASSLDQGRNTEAFF.